This TCR beta chain was sequenced in a study of human T cells and chemical hapten exposure. Study background: Patches with 0.01% DPC went on the upper back, and the tests were read at 6 days.

Time point denoted: patch test 1, 2 weeks after DPC sensitization. The treatment: therapeutic diphenylcyclopropenone sensitization with weekly scalp DPC. The CDR3 spans 12 residues. Looked up from germline, CDR1 is KGHDR and CDR2 is SFDVKD. Between the trimmed V and J ends, which lost 9 bases and 4 bases, there was a span of 11 bases. TCRdb re-called the RACE reads through MiXCR, storing one row per CDR3 protein. The repertoire consists of about 360,000 distinct CDR3 sequences, with under 9% occurring once and the leading ten covering roughly 7.9%. This receptor was taken from a woman younger than 35 with alopecia areata. Some clones in this sample may be carry-over from other donors' samples. The specimen comprised whole blood, sampled in connection with sensitization to the hapten diphenylcyclopropenone (DPC). V usage is TRBV24-1 and J usage is TRBJ1-2; possible D gene TRBD1, 5 bases. The CDR3 is CATGRDGYGYTF. The CDR3 bases are TGTGCCACCGGGAGGGACGGCTATGGCTACACCTTC.